This T cell receptor (beta chain) was observed in a study of T cells in Graves' hyperthyroidism and ophthalmopathy. TCR beta CDR3 regions were amplified from RNA. An initial round of RT-PCR targeting the TCR CDR3 relied on the HTBI primer set. TCRdb re-called the multiplex PCR reads with MiXCR, one entry per CDR3 protein. The sample lists 250,000 to 350,000 distinct CDR3 sequences, about 20% occurring once. Whole-study results and caveats: Ophthalmopathy stood apart from stable hyperthyroidism in a 13 V-J model.

The trim removed 2 bases at V and 3 bases at J, leaving 11 bases unmatched. Germline V gene lookup returns CDR1 SQVTM and CDR2 ANQGSEA. The CDR3 is 16 amino acids. This clonotype was picked up a small number of times. Its antigen is as yet unknown. The genes are TRBV29-1 and TRBJ2-3; 7 positions match TRBD2. The sequenced sample consisted of blood. This receptor was identified in a man aged 25 to 40 with Graves' ophthalmopathy. CDR3: CSVEREAGVGTDTQYF. The DNA for the CDR3 is TGCAGCGTTGAACGCGAGGCGGGAGTAGGGACAGATACGCAGTATTTT.